The text below deals with one T cell receptor beta chain. The antigen this receptor binds is unknown. The data stem from a study of monozygotic twins with inflammatory bowel disease (dated by TCRdb to about 2019). Background on the whole study: The complete study included some 28 monozygotic twin pairs: 19 IBD-discordant Danish pairs and nine German pairs, of which four were IBD-concordant and five were IBD-discordant. The search for disease-associated traits relied mainly on comparing IBD patients with their genetically identical healthy co-twins within discordant pairs. Each individual had, on average, about 151 000 unique TCRalpha sequences and 181 000 unique TCRbeta sequences available for analysis.

From each donor, a roughly 2.6 ml peripheral blood sample was collected into PAXgene tubes and stored at -80 degrees C. Without T cell sorting, total RNA was isolated from whole blood using the PAXgene blood miRNA kit on an automated QIAcube. Peripheral blood from monozygotic twin pairs concordant or discordant for inflammatory bowel disease was subjected to deep TCRalpha and TCRbeta repertoire profiling with unique molecular barcoding. For every twin pair, smoking habits were documented, and each individual was categorised as a current, former or never smoker. Paper-wide results and their limitations: The analysis was unable to tell apart different T cell subtypes. Concordant and discordant twins showed no difference in repertoire similarity, possibly because of limited statistical power. No single strong signal or clonotype linked to IBD turned up in the results, so the idea that one exists was not supported. Because patients were on differing immunosuppressive treatments, the repertoires may have picked up extra background noise and inter-individual variability. Measured by the inverse Simpson index, TCRbeta repertoire diversity was lower in IBD patients than in their healthy co-twins. Fewer clonotypes were shared with other individuals by IBD patients than by healthy twins, most markedly in patients showing signs of disease activity.

The germline V gene specifies MDHEN as CDR1 and SYDVKM as CDR2. CDR3 length: 15 amino acids, cysteine to phenylalanine. No coding sequence is recorded. Libraries were built with 5' RACE. Each TCR library was prepared from about 3.5 ug of total RNA. For each sample, cDNA synthesis with SMARTScribe reverse transcriptase was split into eight separate reactions. During cDNA synthesis, unique molecular identifiers containing a 6-nucleotide sample barcode were introduced by template switching. Two nested PCRs of roughly 15 and 9 cycles amplified the TCRalpha and TCRbeta cDNA, and bead purification followed each PCR. Before amplification, cDNA was treated with uracil DNA-glycosylase and purified using the QIAquick PCR purification kit. The second PCR added Illumina TruSeq-compatible adapters along with sample-specific barcodes. Library quality and concentration were checked on TapeStation and Qubit, and libraries were pooled at about 5 ng each. Pooled libraries were sequenced on an Illumina HiSeq2500 single-index Rapid Run with 2 x 100 bp reads and custom sequencing primers. On the authors' methods: MiGEC version 1.2.6 was used for UMI-based consensus assembly to correct PCR and sequencing errors. MiXCR version 2.1.1 handled V(D)J alignment, clonotype assembly and CDR3 extraction. To normalise gene usage, clonotype sharing and MAIT/NKT TCR abundance, the analysis used the top 1000, 10 000 and 20 000 clonotypes per sample. Diversity was computed as the inverse Simpson index with the vegan R package after downsampling to 27 000 UMIs. Paired Mann-Whitney U tests on discordant twin pairs were used, with Benjamini-Hochberg multiple-testing correction. TCRdb reprocessed the reads and assigns one entry to each CDR3 protein sequence, leaving out DNA. In this record, the V and J calls reflect TCRdb's handling and not the investigators' own analysis. The sample table includes under 200,000 distinct CDR3 sequences. 2.8% of the sample belongs to the ten largest clones.

This TCR derives from a human donor with ulcerative colitis or Crohn's disease, or a healthy co-twin of an affected twin (not recorded which). Sequencing was done on a sample of blood. Recombination joined TRBV28 with TRBJ2-3; TCRdb lists TRBD2, though no DNA is available to test this call. The CDR3 region has the sequence CASSPLAGETDTQYF.